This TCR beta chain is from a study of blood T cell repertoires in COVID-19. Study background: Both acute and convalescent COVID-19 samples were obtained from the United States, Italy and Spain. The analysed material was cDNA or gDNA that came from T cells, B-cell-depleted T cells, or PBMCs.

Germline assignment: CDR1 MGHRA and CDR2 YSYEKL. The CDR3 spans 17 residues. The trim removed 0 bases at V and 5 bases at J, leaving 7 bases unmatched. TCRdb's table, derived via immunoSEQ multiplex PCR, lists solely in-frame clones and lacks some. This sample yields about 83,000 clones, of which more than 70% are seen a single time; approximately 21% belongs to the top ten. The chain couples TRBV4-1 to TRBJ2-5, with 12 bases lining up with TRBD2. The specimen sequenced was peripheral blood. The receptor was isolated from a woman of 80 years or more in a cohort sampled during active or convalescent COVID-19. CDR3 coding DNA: TGCGCCAGCAGCCAAGACCTAGCGGGAGGGCCGAGGGAGACCCAGTACTTC. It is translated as CASSQDLAGGPRETQYF.